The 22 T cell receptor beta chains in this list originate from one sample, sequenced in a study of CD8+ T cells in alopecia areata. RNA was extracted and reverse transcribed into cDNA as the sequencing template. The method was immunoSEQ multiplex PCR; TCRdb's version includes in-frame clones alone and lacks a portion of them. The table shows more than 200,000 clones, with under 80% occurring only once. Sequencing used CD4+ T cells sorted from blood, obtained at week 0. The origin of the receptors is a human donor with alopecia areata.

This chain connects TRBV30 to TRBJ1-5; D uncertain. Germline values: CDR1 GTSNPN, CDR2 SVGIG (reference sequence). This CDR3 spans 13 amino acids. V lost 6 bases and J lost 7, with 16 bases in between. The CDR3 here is CACRMGSGQPQHF. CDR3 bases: TGTGCCTGTCGGATGGGATCAGGCCAGCCCCAGCATTTT.

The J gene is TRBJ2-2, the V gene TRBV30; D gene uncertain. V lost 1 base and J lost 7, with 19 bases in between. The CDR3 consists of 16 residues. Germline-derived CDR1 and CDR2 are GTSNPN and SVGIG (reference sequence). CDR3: CAWSALEVADGGELFF. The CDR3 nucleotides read TGTGCCTGGAGTGCCCTGGAAGTAGCAGACGGCGGGGAGCTGTTTTTT. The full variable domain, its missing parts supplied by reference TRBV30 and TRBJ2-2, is SQTIHQWPATLVQPVGSPLSLECTVEGTSNPNLYWYRQAAGRGLQLLFYSVGIGQISSEVPQNLSASRPQDRQFILSSKKLLLSDSGFYLCAWSALEVADGGELFFGEGSRLTVL.

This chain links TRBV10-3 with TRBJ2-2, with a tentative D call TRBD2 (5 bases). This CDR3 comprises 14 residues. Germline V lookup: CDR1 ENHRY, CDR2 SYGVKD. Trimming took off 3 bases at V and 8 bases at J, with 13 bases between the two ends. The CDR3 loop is CAISDQTEEGELFF. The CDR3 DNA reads TGTGCCATCAGTGATCAGACGGAGGAAGGGGAGCTGTTTTTT.

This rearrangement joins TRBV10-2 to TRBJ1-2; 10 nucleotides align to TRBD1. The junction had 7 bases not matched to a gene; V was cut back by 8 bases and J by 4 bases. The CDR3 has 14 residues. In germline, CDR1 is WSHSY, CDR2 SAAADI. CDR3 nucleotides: TGCGCCAGCGTGACAGGGGGCCTCAGCTATGGCTACACCTTC. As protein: CASVTGGLSYGYTF.

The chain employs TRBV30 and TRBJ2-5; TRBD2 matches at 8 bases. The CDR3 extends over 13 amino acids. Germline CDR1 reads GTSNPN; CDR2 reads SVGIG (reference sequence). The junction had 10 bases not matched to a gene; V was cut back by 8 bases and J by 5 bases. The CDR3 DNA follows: TGTGCCCTAAGCGGGGGTACGTTGGAGACCCAGTACTTC. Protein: CALSGGTLETQYF.

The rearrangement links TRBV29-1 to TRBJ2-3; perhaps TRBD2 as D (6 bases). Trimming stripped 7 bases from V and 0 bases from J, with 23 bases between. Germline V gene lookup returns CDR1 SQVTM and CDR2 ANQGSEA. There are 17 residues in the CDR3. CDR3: CSASSGRSAESTDTQYF. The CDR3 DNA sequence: TGCAGCGCCTCCTCAGGGAGGAGTGCCGAGAGCACAGATACGCAGTATTTT.

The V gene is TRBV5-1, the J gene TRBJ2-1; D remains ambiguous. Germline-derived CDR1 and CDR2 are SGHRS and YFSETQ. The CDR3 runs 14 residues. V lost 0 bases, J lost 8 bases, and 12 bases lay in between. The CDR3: CASSLERPDHEQFF. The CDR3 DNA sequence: TGCGCCAGCAGCTTGGAACGGCCAGACCATGAGCAGTTCTTC.

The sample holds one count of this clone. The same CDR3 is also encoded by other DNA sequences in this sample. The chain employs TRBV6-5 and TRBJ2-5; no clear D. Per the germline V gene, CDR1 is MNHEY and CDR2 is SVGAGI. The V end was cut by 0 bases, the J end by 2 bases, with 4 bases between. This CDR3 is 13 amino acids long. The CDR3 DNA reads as TGTGCCAGCAGTTACTCCCCTCAAGAGACCCAGTACTTC. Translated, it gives CASSYSPQETQYF.

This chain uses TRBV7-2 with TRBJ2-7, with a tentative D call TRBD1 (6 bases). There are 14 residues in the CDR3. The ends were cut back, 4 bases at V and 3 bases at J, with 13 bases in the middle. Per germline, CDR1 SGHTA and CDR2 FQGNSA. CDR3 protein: CASSSRDTLYEQYF. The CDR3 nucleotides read TGTGCCAGCAGCTCAAGGGACACCCTCTACGAGCAGTACTTC.

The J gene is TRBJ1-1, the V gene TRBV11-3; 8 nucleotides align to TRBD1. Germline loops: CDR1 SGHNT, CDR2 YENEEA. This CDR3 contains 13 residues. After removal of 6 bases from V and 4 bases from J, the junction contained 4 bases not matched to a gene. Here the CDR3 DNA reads TGTGCCAGCAGATCCGGACAGGGCACTGAAGCTTTCTTT. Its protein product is CASRSGQGTEAFF.

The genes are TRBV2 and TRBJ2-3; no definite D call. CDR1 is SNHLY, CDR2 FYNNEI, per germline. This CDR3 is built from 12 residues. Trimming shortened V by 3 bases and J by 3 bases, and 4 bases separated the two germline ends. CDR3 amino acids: CASSEDTDTQYF. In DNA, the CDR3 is TGTGCCAGCAGTGAGGATACAGATACGCAGTATTTT.

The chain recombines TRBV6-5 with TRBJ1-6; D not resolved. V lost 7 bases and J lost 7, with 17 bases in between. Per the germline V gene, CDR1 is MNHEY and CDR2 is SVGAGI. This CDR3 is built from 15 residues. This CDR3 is CASNLRREANSPLHF. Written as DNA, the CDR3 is TGTGCCAGCAACCTTAGAAGAGAGGCGAATTCACCCCTCCACTTT.

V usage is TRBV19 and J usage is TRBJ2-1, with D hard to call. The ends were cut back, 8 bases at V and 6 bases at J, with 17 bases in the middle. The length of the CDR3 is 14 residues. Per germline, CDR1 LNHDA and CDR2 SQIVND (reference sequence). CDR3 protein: CASSPGRFPNEQFF. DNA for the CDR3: TGTGCCAGTTCGCCGGGTCGGTTCCCCAATGAGCAGTTCTTC.

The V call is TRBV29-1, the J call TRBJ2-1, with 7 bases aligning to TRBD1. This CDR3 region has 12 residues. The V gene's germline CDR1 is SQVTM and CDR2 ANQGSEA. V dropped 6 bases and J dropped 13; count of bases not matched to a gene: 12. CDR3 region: CSVVQQGMRQFF. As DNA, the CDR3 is TGCAGCGTGGTCCAACAGGGGATGAGACAGTTCTTC.

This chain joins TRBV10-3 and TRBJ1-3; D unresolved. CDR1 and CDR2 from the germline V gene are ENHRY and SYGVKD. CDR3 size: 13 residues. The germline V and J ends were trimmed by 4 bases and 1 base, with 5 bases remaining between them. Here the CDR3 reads CAISAGSGNTIYF. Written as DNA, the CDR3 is TGTGCCATCAGTGCTGGATCTGGAAACACCATATATTTT.

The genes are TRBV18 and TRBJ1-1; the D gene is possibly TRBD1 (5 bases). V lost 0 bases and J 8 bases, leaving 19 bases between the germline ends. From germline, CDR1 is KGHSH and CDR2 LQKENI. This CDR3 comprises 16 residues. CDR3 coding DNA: TGTGCCAGCTCACCACCGAGAACAGGATACGTTGGGGAAGCTTTCTTT. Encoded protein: CASSPPRTGYVGEAFF.

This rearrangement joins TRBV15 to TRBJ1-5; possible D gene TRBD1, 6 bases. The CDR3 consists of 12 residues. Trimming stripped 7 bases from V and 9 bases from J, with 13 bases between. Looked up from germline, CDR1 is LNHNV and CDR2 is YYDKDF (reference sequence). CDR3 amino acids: CATTGQTGPQHF. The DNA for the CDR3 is TGTGCCACCACGGGTCAGACAGGGCCCCAGCATTTT.

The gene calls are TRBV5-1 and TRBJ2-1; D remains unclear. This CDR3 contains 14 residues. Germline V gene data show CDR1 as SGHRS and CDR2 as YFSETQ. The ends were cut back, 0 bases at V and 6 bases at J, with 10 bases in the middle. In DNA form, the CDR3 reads TGCGCCAGCAGCTTGGGAGAGCCGGGCAATGAGCAGTTCTTC. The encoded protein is CASSLGEPGNEQFF.

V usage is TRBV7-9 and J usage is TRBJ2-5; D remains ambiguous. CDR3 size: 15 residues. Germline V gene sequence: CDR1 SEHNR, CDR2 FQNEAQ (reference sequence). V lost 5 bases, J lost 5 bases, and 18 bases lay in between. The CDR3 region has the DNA TGTGCCAGCAGCCCCTCTAAGGTGGGAATCGAGACCCAGTACTTC. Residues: CASSPSKVGIETQYF.

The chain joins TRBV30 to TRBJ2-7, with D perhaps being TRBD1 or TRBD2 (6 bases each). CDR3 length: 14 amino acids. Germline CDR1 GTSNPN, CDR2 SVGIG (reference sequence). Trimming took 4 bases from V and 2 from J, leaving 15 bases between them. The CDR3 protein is CAWIPTGGTYEQYF. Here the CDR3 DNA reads TGTGCCTGGATCCCGACAGGAGGGACCTACGAGCAGTACTTC.

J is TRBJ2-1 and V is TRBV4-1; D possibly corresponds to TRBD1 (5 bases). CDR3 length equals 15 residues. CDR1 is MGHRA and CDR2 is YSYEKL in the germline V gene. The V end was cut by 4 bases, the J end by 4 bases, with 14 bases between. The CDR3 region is CASSPPSRQYNEQFF. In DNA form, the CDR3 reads TGCGCCAGCAGCCCCCCGTCCCGACAGTACAATGAGCAGTTCTTC.

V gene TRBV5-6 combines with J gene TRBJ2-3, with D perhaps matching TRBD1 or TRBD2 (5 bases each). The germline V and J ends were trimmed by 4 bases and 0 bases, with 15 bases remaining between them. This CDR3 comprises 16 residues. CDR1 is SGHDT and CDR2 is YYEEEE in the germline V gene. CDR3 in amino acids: CASSGAGTASTDTQYF. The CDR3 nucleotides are TGTGCCAGCAGCGGCGCAGGGACGGCGAGCACAGATACGCAGTATTTT.